The clone carrying this TCR beta chain was seen ten or more times. The antigen remains unidentified. A single record per CDR3 protein comes from TCRdb applying MiXCR to the reads. The sample records about 76,000 distinct CDR3 sequences, 3.7% being singletons. This sample stems from a study of T cell repertoires in cytomegalovirus infection. Findings and limits, study-wide: The study found HLA-C-restricted CMV-specific TCR beta clonotypes dominating the ex vivo response.

Trimming pared 4 bases from V and 1 base from J, leaving 11 bases between. Per the germline V gene, CDR1 is LNHDA and CDR2 is SQIVND (reference sequence). The CDR3 has 15 residues. The genes are TRBV19 and TRBJ1-5; no reliable D call. Sequenced sample: PBMCs. The sequence was obtained from a human donor in good health (CMV status not recorded). Some clones in this sample may be carry-over from other donors' samples. CDR3 sequence (DNA): TGTGCCAGTAGTAGGTCACCACTAAGCAATCAGCCCCAGCATTTT. It codes for CASSRSPLSNQPQHF.